This T cell receptor (beta chain) was identified during a study of CD8 T cells in ankylosing spondylitis. Notes on the study in general: Disease-linked clones were reportedly significantly enriched in matched ankylosing spondylitis synovial fluid. Apparently characteristic of ankylosing spondylitis blood was a TCR beta motif (roughly eight highly homologous variants). Those disease-linked clones were CD8+; they were also relatively rare in peripheral blood.

This clonotype was counted only a few times. No antigen is known for it. Making the TCR beta libraries involved quantitative 5'-RACE with molecular barcodes. TCRdb reprocessed the 5' RACE reads via MiXCR and lists one record per CDR3 protein. In the table there are about 390,000 distinct CDR3 sequences, around 20% of which are singletons. The TCR was taken from a male donor with ankylosing spondylitis. Sequenced material: blood, either unsorted or a sorted T cell fraction (not recorded which).

CDR3 sequence: CSAEQGLGNEQYF. The CDR3 DNA reads TGCAGTGCGGAGCAGGGCCTCGGGAACGAGCAGTACTTC. This chain connects TRBV20-1 to TRBJ2-7, with D perhaps being TRBD1 or TRBD2 (5 bases each). The germline V and J ends were trimmed by 6 bases and 5 bases, with 17 bases remaining between them. The CDR3 totals 13 residues. CDR1 is DFQATT and CDR2 is SNEGSKA in the germline V gene (reference sequence).